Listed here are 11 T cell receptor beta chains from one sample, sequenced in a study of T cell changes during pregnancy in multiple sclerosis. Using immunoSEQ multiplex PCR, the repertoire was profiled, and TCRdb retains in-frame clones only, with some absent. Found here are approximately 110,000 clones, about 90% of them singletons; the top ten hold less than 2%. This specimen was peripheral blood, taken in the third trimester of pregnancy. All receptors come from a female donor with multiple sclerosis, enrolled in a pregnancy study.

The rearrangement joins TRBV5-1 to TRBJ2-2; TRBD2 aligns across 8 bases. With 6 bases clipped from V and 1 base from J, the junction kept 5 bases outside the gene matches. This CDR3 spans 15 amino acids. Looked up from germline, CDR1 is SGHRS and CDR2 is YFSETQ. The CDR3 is CASTQAGVNTGELFF. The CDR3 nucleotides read TGCGCCAGCACCCAAGCGGGAGTGAACACCGGGGAGCTGTTTTTT.

CDR3 region: CAISESTQRTANYGYTF. CDR3 DNA: TGTGCCATCAGTGAGTCTACGCAGCGCACGGCTAACTATGGCTACACCTTC. This rearrangement joins TRBV10-3 to TRBJ1-2; no clear D. Germline values: CDR1 ENHRY, CDR2 SYGVKD. This CDR3 is 17 amino acids long. The ends were cut back, 0 bases at V and 0 bases at J, with 14 bases in the middle.

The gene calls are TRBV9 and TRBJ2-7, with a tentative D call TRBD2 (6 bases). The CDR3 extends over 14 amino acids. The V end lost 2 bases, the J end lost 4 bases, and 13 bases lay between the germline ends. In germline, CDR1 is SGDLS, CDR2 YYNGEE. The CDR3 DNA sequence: TGTGCCAGCAGCGTCGCGGGATACGGGTACGAGCAGTACTTC. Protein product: CASSVAGYGYEQYF. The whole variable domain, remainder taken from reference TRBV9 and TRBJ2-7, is DSGVTQTPKHLITATGQRVTLRCSPRSGDLSVYWYQQSLDQGLQFLIQYYNGEERAKGNILERFSAQQFPDLHSELNLSSLELGDSALYFCASSVAGYGYEQYFGPGTRLTVT.

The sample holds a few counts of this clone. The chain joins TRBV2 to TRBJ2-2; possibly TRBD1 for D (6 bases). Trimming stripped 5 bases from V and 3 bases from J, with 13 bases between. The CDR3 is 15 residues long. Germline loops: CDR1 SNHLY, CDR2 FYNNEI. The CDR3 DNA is TGTGCCAGCAGTAGAGACAGGAAACACACCGGGGAGCTGTTTTTT. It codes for CASSRDRKHTGELFF.

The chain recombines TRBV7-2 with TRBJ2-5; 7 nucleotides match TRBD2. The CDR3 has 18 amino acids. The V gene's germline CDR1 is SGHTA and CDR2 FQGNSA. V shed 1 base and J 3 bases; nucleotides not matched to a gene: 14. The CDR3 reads CASSLEVWRGNKEETQYF. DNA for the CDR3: TGTGCCAGCAGCTTAGAAGTCTGGCGGGGGAATAAAGAAGAGACCCAGTACTTC.

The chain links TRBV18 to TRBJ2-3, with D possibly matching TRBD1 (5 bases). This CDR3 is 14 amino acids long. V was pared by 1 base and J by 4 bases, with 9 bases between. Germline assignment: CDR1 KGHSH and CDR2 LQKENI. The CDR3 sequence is CASSPQGIPDTQYF. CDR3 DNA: TGTGCCAGCTCACCACAGGGGATCCCAGATACGCAGTATTTT.

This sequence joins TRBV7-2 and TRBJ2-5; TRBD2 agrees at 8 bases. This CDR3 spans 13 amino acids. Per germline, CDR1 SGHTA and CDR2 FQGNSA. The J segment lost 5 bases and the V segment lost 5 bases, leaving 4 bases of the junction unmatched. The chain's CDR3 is CASSRGGGETQYF. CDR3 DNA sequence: TGTGCCAGCAGCCGAGGCGGGGGGGAGACCCAGTACTTC.

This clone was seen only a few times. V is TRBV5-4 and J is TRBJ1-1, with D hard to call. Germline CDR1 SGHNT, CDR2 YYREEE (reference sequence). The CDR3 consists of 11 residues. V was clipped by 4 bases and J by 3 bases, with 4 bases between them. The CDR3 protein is CASSRDTEAFF. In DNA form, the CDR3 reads TGTGCCAGCAGCCGGGACACTGAAGCTTTCTTT.

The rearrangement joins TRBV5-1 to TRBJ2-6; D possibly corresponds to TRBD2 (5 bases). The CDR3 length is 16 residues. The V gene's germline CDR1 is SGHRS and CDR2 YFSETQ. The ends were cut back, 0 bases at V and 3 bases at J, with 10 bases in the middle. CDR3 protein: CASSLALGSGANVLTF. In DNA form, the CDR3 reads TGCGCCAGCAGCTTGGCCTTAGGGAGTGGGGCCAACGTCCTGACTTTC.

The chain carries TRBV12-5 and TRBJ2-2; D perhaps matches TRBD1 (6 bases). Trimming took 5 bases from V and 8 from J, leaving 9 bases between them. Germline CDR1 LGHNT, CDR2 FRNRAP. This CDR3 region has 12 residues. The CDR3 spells CASGPGEGELFF. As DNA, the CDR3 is TGTGCTAGTGGTCCAGGGGAGGGGGAGCTGTTTTTT.

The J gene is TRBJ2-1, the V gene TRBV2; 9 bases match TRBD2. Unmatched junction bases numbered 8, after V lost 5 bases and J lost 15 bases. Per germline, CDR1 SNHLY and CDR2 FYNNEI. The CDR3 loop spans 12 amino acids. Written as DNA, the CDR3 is TGTGCCAGCAGTCTGCAGGGACTAGCAGGGTTCTTC. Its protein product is CASSLQGLAGFF.